Listed here is a single T cell receptor (beta chain). Its antigen is currently unknown. Tumor biopsies came from the same primary tumor site before and after PD-1 blockade. The CDR3 length is 16 residues. Trimming removed 4 bases from V and 0 bases from J, with 18 bases in between. Germline V gives CDR1 SQVTM, CDR2 ANQGSEA. This sample was included in a study of T cells in tumors after PD-1 blockade. Study-wide context: Daily vismodegib 150 mg continued in a subset of anti-PD-1-treated patients. Study-wide findings and caveats: Around 45% of tumor TCR clonotypes were also found in blood.

The protocol was immunoSEQ multiplex PCR, while the TCRdb copy is restricted to in-frame clones and leaves out a portion. This table holds about 10,000 clones, about 67% found once. Sequenced material: tumor tissue, taken after anti-PD-1 treatment. J is TRBJ1-1 and V is TRBV29-1; a possible D gene is TRBD1 (5 bases). The sequence derives from a human donor with basal cell carcinoma. DNA for the CDR3: TGCAGCGTTGGGGCCGGGGCAGGGAACATGAACACTGAAGCTTTCTTT. Translating gives CSVGAGAGNMNTEAFF.